Listed below are T cell receptor beta chains from one sample, sequenced in a study of shared clonotypes between healthy human individuals. The protocol was immunoSEQ multiplex PCR, while the TCRdb copy is restricted to in-frame clones and leaves out a portion. The sample shows around 620,000 clones, approximately 96% of them seen only once. The sequencing input was naive CD8+ T cells sorted from blood. These receptors originate from a woman in her thirties in good health. Both conserved end residues are part of each CDR3. The order of the fields is D gene, J gene, clone size, V gene, CDR3 protein, CDR3 DNA. A D gene is named only where the DNA matches it firmly. Rows give clone size only sometimes, using once, few, many, or a class for an expanded clone.

D: .
J: TRBJ1-3
size: .
V: TRBV19
CDR3: CASSPVGSGNTIYF
DNA: TGTGCCAGTAGTCCCGTCGGGTCTGGAAACACCATATATTTT

D: .
J: TRBJ2-7
size: once
V: TRBV27
CDR3: CASSPSVGEVRNYEQYF
DNA: TGTGCCAGCAGTCCCTCAGTCGGGGAGGTCCGAAACTACGAGCAGTACTTC

D: .
J: TRBJ1-2
size: once
V: TRBV4-1
CDR3: CASSGIWNRDYGYTF
DNA: TGCGCCAGCAGCGGAATCTGGAACAGGGATTATGGCTACACCTTC

D: TRBD2
J: TRBJ2-7
size: .
V: TRBV14
CDR3: CASSPGTSGDVMYEQYF
DNA: TGTGCCAGCAGCCCCGGGACTAGCGGGGACGTTATGTACGAGCAGTACTTC

D: TRBD2
J: TRBJ2-7
size: .
V: TRBV7-6
CDR3: CASSLGEGYEQYF
DNA: TGTGCCAGCAGCTTGGGGGAGGGCTACGAGCAGTACTTC

D: .
J: TRBJ2-2
size: .
V: TRBV27
CDR3: CASRWGATGELFF
DNA: TGTGCCAGCCGGTGGGGGGCCACCGGGGAGCTGTTTTTT

D: TRBD1
J: TRBJ1-2
size: .
V: TRBV27
CDR3: CASSWGQGAYGYTF
DNA: TGTGCCAGCAGTTGGGGACAGGGTGCCTATGGCTACACCTTC

D: TRBD2
J: TRBJ2-7
size: .
V: TRBV7-2
CDR3: CASSLELLAGAYEQYF
DNA: TGTGCCAGCAGCTTAGAGTTACTAGCGGGAGCCTACGAGCAGTACTTC

D: TRBD2
J: TRBJ2-3
size: .
V: TRBV9
CDR3: CASSVGGVGGPVDTQYF
DNA: TGTGCCAGCAGCGTAGGGGGAGTGGGAGGGCCGGTAGATACGCAGTATTTT

D: TRBD2
J: TRBJ2-7
size: .
V: TRBV5-1
CDR3: CASSFAGGPNEQYF
DNA: TGCGCCAGCAGCTTTGCGGGAGGGCCGAACGAGCAGTACTTC

D: .
J: TRBJ2-7
size: .
V: TRBV5-5
CDR3: CASRVGDGSYEQYF
DNA: TGTGCCAGCCGGGTAGGGGATGGGAGCTACGAGCAGTACTTC

D: .
J: TRBJ1-1
size: .
V: TRBV12-5
CDR3: CASGSGNTEAFF
DNA: TGTGCTAGTGGTTCCGGGAACACTGAAGCTTTCTTT

D: TRBD1
J: TRBJ1-1
size: .
V: TRBV28
CDR3: CASSQRTGVNTEAFF
DNA: TGTGCCAGCAGTCAGCGGACAGGGGTTAACACTGAAGCTTTCTTT

D: TRBD1
J: TRBJ1-5
size: .
V: TRBV28
CDR3: CASSKQGEAEPQHF
DNA: TGTGCCAGCAGTAAACAGGGGGAGGCCGAGCCCCAGCATTTT

D: .
J: TRBJ1-2
size: .
V: TRBV7-6
CDR3: CASSFGQNYGYTF
DNA: TGTGCCAGCAGCTTCGGACAAAACTATGGCTACACCTTC

D: .
J: TRBJ1-2
size: once
V: TRBV27
CDR3: CASSPGGGNYGYTF
DNA: TGTGCCAGCAGTCCGGGGGGAGGGAACTATGGCTACACCTTC

D: .
J: TRBJ2-7
size: .
V: TRBV19
CDR3: CASSIGVNIFYEQYF
DNA: TGTGCCAGTAGTATAGGGGTAAATATTTTTTACGAGCAGTACTTC

D: .
J: TRBJ2-1
size: .
V: TRBV5-1
CDR3: CASSLSNEQFF
DNA: TGCGCCAGCAGCCTCTCCAATGAGCAGTTCTTC

D: .
J: TRBJ2-7
size: .
V: TRBV20-1
CDR3: CSARPRYEQYF
DNA: TGCAGTGCAAGACCCCGCTACGAGCAGTACTTC

D: TRBD1
J: TRBJ1-1
size: .
V: TRBV27
CDR3: CASRMTGGITEAFF
DNA: TGTGCCAGCAGAATGACAGGGGGCATCACTGAAGCTTTCTTT

D: .
J: TRBJ1-1
size: .
V: TRBV7-9
CDR3: CASSLLNTEAFF
DNA: TGTGCCAGCAGCTTGCTGAACACTGAAGCTTTCTTT

D: TRBD1
J: TRBJ2-7
size: .
V: TRBV27
CDR3: CASSVGDRAAEQYF
DNA: TGTGCCAGCAGTGTAGGAGACAGGGCGGCCGAGCAGTACTTC

D: .
J: TRBJ2-7
size: .
V: TRBV2
CDR3: CASFGGSYEQYF
DNA: TGTGCCAGCTTTGGAGGTTCCTACGAGCAGTACTTC

D: .
J: TRBJ1-1
size: few
V: TRBV10-3
CDR3: CAISESWGTEAFF
DNA: TGTGCCATCAGTGAGTCATGGGGCACTGAAGCTTTCTTT

D: .
J: TRBJ1-2
size: .
V: TRBV6-5
CDR3: CASSYSQGASGYTF
DNA: TGTGCCAGCAGTTACTCTCAGGGAGCCTCCGGCTACACCTTC

D: TRBD2
J: TRBJ2-7
size: .
V: TRBV29-1
CDR3: CSVSGGTSGSYEQYF
DNA: TGCAGCGTTTCCGGAGGGACTAGCGGGAGTTACGAGCAGTACTTC

D: .
J: TRBJ1-5
size: .
V: TRBV11-2
CDR3: CASSSGVLGNQPQHF
DNA: TGTGCCAGCAGCTCCGGGGTTCTGGGCAATCAGCCCCAGCATTTT

D: TRBD1
J: TRBJ2-2
size: .
V: TRBV7-8
CDR3: CASSPWTGLQTGELFF
DNA: TGTGCCAGCAGCCCATGGACAGGTTTGCAAACCGGGGAGCTGTTTTTT

D: TRBD1
J: TRBJ2-2
size: .
V: TRBV5-4
CDR3: CASSLLRTGGAPGELFF
DNA: TGTGCCAGCAGTTTGCTGAGGACAGGGGGCGCACCCGGGGAGCTGTTTTTT

D: TRBD2
J: TRBJ2-3
size: .
V: TRBV7-6
CDR3: CASSLLSGLAGPTDTQYF
DNA: TGTGCCAGCAGCTTATTATCGGGACTAGCGGGACCCACAGATACGCAGTATTTT

D: TRBD1
J: TRBJ2-5
size: .
V: TRBV25-1
CDR3: CASSGWDSQETQYF
DNA: TGTGCCAGCAGTGGTTGGGACAGTCAAGAGACCCAGTACTTC

D: TRBD1
J: TRBJ1-1
size: .
V: TRBV29-1
CDR3: CSVPGQGVSFF
DNA: TGCAGCGTTCCCGGACAGGGGGTCTCTTTCTTT

D: .
J: TRBJ1-2
size: .
V: TRBV14
CDR3: CASSQDNAYGYTF
DNA: TGTGCCAGCAGCCAGGACAATGCCTATGGCTACACCTTC

D: .
J: TRBJ1-2
size: .
V: TRBV27
CDR3: CASSLYPNLIWGYTF
DNA: TGTGCCAGCAGTTTATATCCCAATTTAATATGGGGCTACACCTTC

D: .
J: TRBJ2-3
size: .
V: TRBV5-1
CDR3: CASSLISSGGGFTDTQYF
DNA: TGCGCCAGCAGCTTGATTAGTAGCGGAGGGGGGTTCACAGATACGCAGTATTTT

D: TRBD2
J: TRBJ2-2
size: .
V: TRBV11-2
CDR3: CASSQGLAGVWAGELFF
DNA: TGTGCCAGCAGCCAGGGACTAGCGGGAGTATGGGCCGGGGAGCTGTTTTTT

D: TRBD2
J: TRBJ2-1
size: .
V: TRBV27
CDR3: CASSLSGLAGEFF
DNA: TGTGCCAGCAGTTTATCGGGCCTAGCGGGTGAGTTCTTC

D: TRBD1
J: TRBJ1-2
size: .
V: TRBV27
CDR3: CASSGTGDYGYTF
DNA: TGTGCCAGCAGCGGGACAGGGGACTATGGCTACACCTTC

D: .
J: TRBJ2-3
size: .
V: TRBV9
CDR3: CASSADFGAQYF
DNA: TGTGCCAGCAGCGCCGACTTCGGGGCGCAGTATTTT

D: TRBD2
J: TRBJ2-3
size: .
V: TRBV28
CDR3: CASSLYRGLADTQYF
DNA: TGTGCCAGCAGTTTATACCGGGGACTAGCAGATACGCAGTATTTT

D: TRBD2
J: TRBJ2-7
size: .
V: TRBV5-4
CDR3: CASSTTLAGGDEQYF
DNA: TGTGCCAGCAGCACCACCTTAGCGGGAGGGGACGAGCAGTACTTC